Each of the 26 T cell receptor beta chains below was sequenced from the same sample in a study of blood T cell repertoires in COVID-19. Produced via immunoSEQ multiplex PCR; TCRdb's table is partial and in-frame only. The sample shows some 110,000 clones, more than 60% of them seen only once. The sequencing sample was made of peripheral blood. All receptors derive from a man aged 45-60 years with acute or convalescent COVID-19.

Only one count was recorded for this clone. V usage is TRBV7-9 and J usage is TRBJ2-2; D unresolved. Germline CDR1 SEHNR, CDR2 FQNEAQ (reference sequence). Trimming pared 1 base from V and 2 bases from J, leaving 8 bases between. This CDR3 has 15 residues. Here the CDR3 reads CASSLEVTNTGELFF. The CDR3 region has the DNA TGTGCCAGCAGCTTAGAAGTGACAAACACCGGGGAGCTGTTTTTT.

The chain carries TRBV4-1 and TRBJ2-7, with a possible D match to TRBD2 (5 bases). CDR3 length equals 12 residues. V lost 4 bases and J lost 5, with 9 bases in between. Germline CDR1 MGHRA, CDR2 YSYEKL. CDR3 residues: CASSPLGDEQYF. The CDR3 DNA sequence: TGCGCCAGCAGCCCCCTCGGGGACGAGCAGTACTTC.

The chain carries TRBV7-3 and TRBJ1-3; a weak D match, TRBD1 (5 bases). The CDR3 runs 15 residues. CDR1 SGHTA and CDR2 FQGTGA come from the germline V gene. V lost 2 bases and J lost 0, with 8 bases in between. The CDR3 here is CASSLSGGSGNTIYF. The CDR3 coding sequence is TGTGCCAGCAGCTTATCCGGGGGCTCTGGAAACACCATATATTTT.

The chain carries TRBV24-1 and TRBJ1-4, with TRBD1 identical over 8 bases. In germline, CDR1 is KGHDR, CDR2 SFDVKD. The ends lost 1 base at V and 2 bases at J; junction bases unmatched: 5. CDR3 length: 17 residues. In nucleotides, the CDR3 is TGTGCCACCAGTGATTTAGCAGGGGGCTTGACTAATGAAAAACTGTTTTTT. This translates into CATSDLAGGLTNEKLFF.

CDR3 loop: CASSSGLEGPGELFF. The CDR3 DNA reads TGTGCCAGCAGTTCGGGACTAGAGGGGCCCGGGGAGCTGTTTTTT. The chain has TRBV27 and TRBJ2-2; 8 bases are shared with TRBD2. Per the germline V gene, CDR1 is MNHEY and CDR2 is SMNVEV (reference sequence). The V gene end was trimmed by 4 bases and the J gene end by 6 bases; junction bases not matched to a gene: 7. CDR3 length: 15 amino acids.

The chain links TRBV7-3 to TRBJ2-1, with TRBD1 matching 8 bases. V dropped 4 bases and J dropped 2; count of bases not matched to a gene: 7. This CDR3 has 16 amino acids. CDR1 is SGHTA, CDR2 FQGTGA, per germline. The CDR3 protein is CASSSLGTGTYNEQFF. In DNA, the CDR3 is TGTGCCAGCAGCTCCTTGGGGACAGGCACCTACAATGAGCAGTTCTTC.

This clone was counted a few times. This chain links TRBV9 with TRBJ2-7; 7 bases agree with TRBD1. The V gene's germline CDR1 is SGDLS and CDR2 YYNGEE. The CDR3 extends over 14 amino acids. The trim removed 4 bases at V and 10 bases at J, leaving 14 bases unmatched. Here the CDR3 reads CASSSRGRGTAQYF. In nucleotides, the CDR3 is TGTGCCAGCAGCTCAAGGGGGAGAGGGACAGCACAGTACTTC.

This clone was detected only once. The genes are TRBV6-6 and TRBJ2-5; TRBD2 agrees at 12 bases. CDR3 length: 16 amino acids. Per germline, CDR1 MNHNY and CDR2 SVGAGI (reference sequence). The J segment lost 1 base and the V segment lost 5 bases, leaving 5 bases of the junction unmatched. The CDR3 protein is CASSTTSGGFQETQYF. CDR3 bases: TGTGCCAGCAGTACGACTAGCGGGGGATTCCAAGAGACCCAGTACTTC.

This chain uses TRBV30 with TRBJ2-5; D might be TRBD1 (6 bases). Germline V gives CDR1 GTSNPN, CDR2 SVGIG (reference sequence). Trimming took off 0 bases at V and 5 bases at J, with 7 bases between the two ends. The CDR3 covers 12 residues. The CDR3 sequence is CAWSVRGETQYF. CDR3 bases: TGTGCCTGGAGTGTAAGGGGGGAGACCCAGTACTTC.

The gene calls are TRBV3-1 (or the pseudogene TRBV3-2) and TRBJ1-2, with D tentatively TRBD1 (6 bases). Germline values: CDR1 LGHDT, CDR2 YNNKEL (reference sequence). CDR3 length equals 14 residues. V was cut by 0 bases and J by 5 bases, with 10 bases left in between. The DNA for the CDR3 is TGTGCCAGCAGCCAAGAAGGGGGAAAATATGGCTACACCTTC. Its protein is CASSQEGGKYGYTF.

This chain connects TRBV19 to TRBJ2-3, with 10 nucleotides matching TRBD2. CDR3 length equals 16 residues. From germline, CDR1 is LNHDA and CDR2 SQIVND (reference sequence). After removal of 3 bases from V and 5 bases from J, the junction contained 8 bases not matched to a gene. This CDR3 is CASSIVLAGDVDTQYF. The CDR3 coding sequence is TGTGCCAGTAGTATCGTGCTAGCGGGAGATGTAGATACGCAGTATTTT.

The rearrangement links TRBV2 to TRBJ2-6; weak D call: TRBD1 (5 bases). The CDR3 covers 15 residues. Per the germline V gene, CDR1 is SNHLY and CDR2 is FYNNEI. V shed 3 bases and J shed 11 bases, with 17 bases lying between them. The CDR3 DNA reads TGTGCCAGCAGTGACCTGGCCCTGGGCAGGGACGTCCTGACTTTC. Translated, it gives CASSDLALGRDVLTF. Filled out from reference TRBV2 and TRBJ2-6, the complete variable domain reads EPEVTQTPSHQVTQMGQEVILRCVPISNHLYFYWYRQILGQKVEFLVSFYNNEISEKSEIFDDQFSVERPDGSNFTLKIRSTKLEDSAMYFCASSDLALGRDVLTFGAGSRLTVL.

J is TRBJ1-2 and V is TRBV14; D is undetermined. This CDR3 is built from 13 residues. Germline V lookup: CDR1 SGHDN, CDR2 FVKESK. V was shortened by 1 base and J by 7 bases, with 10 bases between the two germline ends. The CDR3 nucleotides are TGTGCCAGCAGCCAAGGATCTTGGAGTGGCTACACCTTC. It codes for CASSQGSWSGYTF.

The chain links TRBV2 to TRBJ1-1; TRBD1 might be the D (5 bases). Germline V lookup: CDR1 SNHLY, CDR2 FYNNEI. The V end was cut by 10 bases, the J end by 4 bases, with 16 bases between. There are 13 residues in the CDR3. The CDR3 sequence is CATAGGRVTEAFF. CDR3 DNA: TGTGCCACGGCCGGGGGGAGGGTCACTGAAGCTTTCTTT.

This clone has only one observation. The CDR3 loop is CASRAGLSTDTQYF. CDR3 DNA sequence: TGTGCCAGCAGGGCGGGACTCAGCACAGATACGCAGTATTTT. The chain uses TRBV7-2 and TRBJ2-3; weak D call: TRBD2 (6 bases). V gave up 6 bases and J gave up 0 bases, with 10 bases separating them. Germline-derived CDR1 and CDR2 are SGHTA and FQGNSA. The CDR3 length is 14 residues.

The rearrangement links TRBV9 to TRBJ1-1; a weak D match, TRBD1 (5 bases). Germline V gene data show CDR1 as SGDLS and CDR2 as YYNGEE. The CDR3 has 15 residues. V was pared by 0 bases and J by 4 bases, with 13 bases between. CDR3 loop: CASSVVGGAATEAFF. CDR3 bases: TGTGCCAGCAGCGTAGTAGGAGGGGCGGCCACTGAAGCTTTCTTT. Complete variable domain (other parts from reference TRBV9 and TRBJ1-1): DSGVTQTPKHLITATGQRVTLRCSPRSGDLSVYWYQQSLDQGLQFLIQYYNGEERAKGNILERFSAQQFPDLHSELNLSSLELGDSALYFCASSVVGGAATEAFFGQGTRLTVV.

This chain joins TRBV11-2 and TRBJ1-2, with TRBD1 matching 7 bases. V dropped 2 bases and J dropped 4; count of bases not matched to a gene: 7. The CDR3 is 15 residues long. Germline loops: CDR1 SGHAT, CDR2 FQNNGV. CDR3 sequence: CASSLQPGGPYGYTF. The CDR3 nucleotides are TGTGCCAGCAGCTTACAGCCAGGGGGTCCCTATGGCTACACCTTC.

The chain carries TRBV27 and TRBJ2-1; TRBD2 agrees at 12 bases. Germline V CDR1 and CDR2: MNHEY, SMNVEV (reference sequence). The CDR3 contains 16 residues. The trim removed 6 bases at V and 2 bases at J, leaving 5 bases unmatched. CDR3 protein: CASSQTSGRTYNEQFF. The CDR3, as DNA: TGTGCCAGCAGCCAGACTAGCGGGAGAACCTACAATGAGCAGTTCTTC.

This sequence joins TRBV27 and TRBJ2-2, with 9 bases matching TRBD1. With 5 bases clipped from V and 4 bases from J, the junction kept 5 bases outside the gene matches. The CDR3 covers 15 residues. Germline-derived CDR1 and CDR2 are MNHEY and SMNVEV (reference sequence). This CDR3 is CASSPQGARTGELFF. The CDR3 coding sequence is TGTGCCAGCAGTCCACAGGGGGCGCGCACCGGGGAGCTGTTTTTT.

The genes are TRBV28 and TRBJ2-7, with 7 bases fitting TRBD1. This CDR3 comprises 14 residues. Germline lookup yields CDR1 MDHEN and CDR2 SYDVKM. The V and J ends lost 6 bases and 1 base, in that order; junction bases with no gene match: 6. This chain's CDR3 is CASSKTGTSYEQYF. As DNA, the CDR3 is TGTGCCAGCAGCAAGACAGGGACATCCTACGAGCAGTACTTC.

The rearrangement joins TRBV7-9 to TRBJ2-1, with a tentative D call TRBD2 (5 bases). The V end was cut by 8 bases, the J end by 8 bases, with 22 bases between. The CDR3 sequence is 15 residues long. Germline V gene lookup returns CDR1 SEHNR and CDR2 FQNEAQ (reference sequence). CDR3 coding DNA: TGTGCCAGCGCACCGAGGAACACGGCGGAGGATGAGCAGTTCTTC. Translated, it gives CASAPRNTAEDEQFF.

This chain links TRBV4-1 with TRBJ2-3; 8 bases are a match to TRBD1. The length of the CDR3 is 15 residues. With V trimmed by 1 base and J by 6 bases, 6 bases remained unmatched. Germline CDR1 and CDR2: MGHRA and YSYEKL. The CDR3 sequence is CASSQVSGGADTQYF. In DNA, the CDR3 is TGCGCCAGCAGCCAAGTTTCAGGGGGCGCGGATACGCAGTATTTT.

The chain carries TRBV6-6 and TRBJ2-1; 7 bases map to TRBD1. The trim removed 6 bases at V and 6 bases at J, leaving 5 bases unmatched. This CDR3 spans 13 amino acids. Germline loops: CDR1 MNHNY, CDR2 SVGAGI (reference sequence). In DNA form, the CDR3 reads TGTGCCAGCAGCAGACAGGGTTCCAATGAGCAGTTCTTC. Protein sequence: CASSRQGSNEQFF.

The chain joins TRBV27 to TRBJ1-4, with a possible D match to TRBD1 (6 bases). The V end lost 8 bases, the J end lost 8 bases, and 12 bases lay between the germline ends. This CDR3 has 12 amino acids. Germline CDR1 MNHEY, CDR2 SMNVEV (reference sequence). The CDR3 DNA reads as TGTGCCAGCCGGGACATGCACGAAAAACTGTTTTTT. Its translation: CASRDMHEKLFF.

The chain has TRBV11-2 and TRBJ2-7; 9 nucleotides agree with TRBD1. The germline V gene has CDR1 SGHAT and CDR2 FQNNGV. CDR3 size: 18 residues. V lost 5 bases, J lost 1 base, and 15 bases stayed unmatched. CDR3 nucleotide sequence: TGTGCCAGCAGCCATATTAGGGGGGGACAGGGAGTTTCCTACGAGCAGTACTTC. Protein sequence: CASSHIRGGQGVSYEQYF.

V gene TRBV18 combines with J gene TRBJ1-5, with 8 bases that match TRBD1. The J segment lost 1 base and the V segment lost 1 base, leaving 6 bases of the junction unmatched. The CDR3 spans 17 residues. Germline-derived CDR1 and CDR2 are KGHSH and LQKENI. In DNA form, the CDR3 reads TGTGCCAGCTCACCACTGGCTTCAGGGGGCAGCAATCAGCCCCAGCATTTT. Translated: CASSPLASGGSNQPQHF.